Shown below are 24 T cell receptor beta chains from a single sample sequenced in a study of early T cells in non-severe SARS-CoV-2 infection. TCRdb redid the calling of the 5' RACE reads with MiXCR, one entry per CDR3 protein. Of about 98,000 distinct CDR3 sequences in the sample, 9.5% to 12% were seen once. The sequencing sample was made of whole blood. These TCRs come from an adult who was a healthcare worker with PCR-confirmed SARS-CoV-2 infection or an uninfected control (not recorded which).

This clonotype was recorded at least ten times. The rearrangement links TRBV9 to TRBJ2-7, with 8 bases identical to TRBD2. The V and J ends lost 4 bases and 3 bases, in that order; junction bases with no gene match: 9. CDR3 length: 15 amino acids. Germline V gene data show CDR1 as SGDLS and CDR2 as YYNGEE. The CDR3 sequence is CASSPTSSGSYEQYF. The CDR3 DNA follows: TGTGCCAGCAGCCCAACATCCAGCGGGAGCTACGAGCAGTACTTC.

In this sample, this clonotype turned up many times. The chain joins TRBV29-1 to TRBJ1-2; 10 positions match TRBD1. Unmatched junction bases numbered 7, after V lost 5 bases and J lost 10 bases. The CDR3 covers 12 residues. The germline gives CDR1 SQVTM, CDR2 ANQGSEA. CDR3 in DNA: TGCAGCGTTACCGGGACAGGGGACGACTACACCTTC. Translated: CSVTGTGDDYTF.

This clonotype was recorded many times. This chain's CDR3 is CASSYRGRVSGYTF. DNA for the CDR3: TGTGCCAGCAGTTACAGGGGAAGAGTTAGCGGCTACACCTTC. The chain has TRBV27 and TRBJ1-2; TRBD1 matches at 7 bases. V was pared by 4 bases and J by 8 bases, with 10 bases of the junction left unmatched. The CDR3 runs to 14 residues. Germline lookup yields CDR1 MNHEY and CDR2 SMNVEV (reference sequence).

This clonotype was detected a few times. This chain uses TRBV20-1 with TRBJ1-6; 8 bases line up with TRBD1. Per the germline V gene, CDR1 is DFQATT and CDR2 is SNEGSKA (reference sequence). The CDR3 consists of 16 residues. Germline trimming cut 1 base from V and 3 bases from J; bases unmatched to any gene: 5. CDR3 region: CSARASTGVYNSPLHF. As DNA, the CDR3 is TGCAGTGCTAGAGCTTCGACAGGGGTCTATAATTCACCCCTCCACTTT.

The gene calls are TRBV27 and TRBJ2-1; unclear D gene. The CDR3 runs 12 residues. Trimming stripped 2 bases from V and 6 bases from J, with 5 bases between. Per germline, CDR1 MNHEY and CDR2 SMNVEV (reference sequence). This CDR3 is CASSLPPNEQFF. The DNA of the CDR3 is TGTGCCAGCAGTTTACCCCCCAATGAGCAGTTCTTC.

At least ten counts were recorded for this clonotype. V gene TRBV11-3 combines with J gene TRBJ2-4; D unresolved. From germline, CDR1 is SGHNT and CDR2 YENEEA. V was shortened by 1 base and J by 2 bases, with 15 bases between the two germline ends. The CDR3 runs 17 residues. The CDR3 DNA follows: TGTGCCAGCAGCTTAGGGGCAGGTGTTATAACCAAAAACATTCAGTACTTC. Translating gives CASSLGAGVITKNIQYF. Based on the CDR3 plus reference TRBV11-3 and TRBJ2-4, the full variable domain is EAGVVQSPRYKIIEKKQPVAFWCNPISGHNTLYWYLQNLGQGPELLIRYENEEAVDDSQLPKDRFSAERLKGVDSTLKIQPAELGDSAVYLCASSLGAGVITKNIQYFGAGTRLSVL.

CDR3 bases: TGTGCCAGCAGTCCCGGACAGGGTTATCAGCCCCAGCATTTT. Translating it yields CASSPGQGYQPQHF. The chain recombines TRBV12-3 or TRBV12-4 with TRBJ1-5; 8 bases are shared with TRBD1. After removal of 5 bases from V and 5 bases from J, the junction contained 5 bases not matched to a gene. This CDR3 has 14 residues.

This clonotype has more than one count but fewer than ten. The V gene is TRBV21-1, the J gene TRBJ2-6; the table gives TRBD1 as D, unverified against the DNA. TRBV21-1 represents a pseudogene. The CDR3 has 18 residues. In DNA form, the CDR3 reads TGTGCCAGCAGCCTGCGGACAGCACTCCACTCTGGGGCCAACGTCCTGACTTTC. It is translated as CASSLRTALHSGANVLTF.

The chain has TRBV7-9 and TRBJ2-7, with unresolved D. Germline lookup yields CDR1 SEHNR and CDR2 FQNEAQ (reference sequence). V lost 2 bases to trimming and J lost 4 bases, with 12 bases between them. The CDR3 runs to 14 residues. CDR3 coding DNA: TGTGCCAGCAGCTTAACGGGTGGCAGGTACGAGCAGTACTTC. This translates into CASSLTGGRYEQYF.

The table lists this clonotype with many counts. This rearrangement joins TRBV4-2 to TRBJ2-3; D is undetermined. CDR3 length: 14 residues. Per the germline V gene, CDR1 is LGHNA and CDR2 is YNFKEQ. Trimming left V 1 base short and J 5 bases short, with 10 bases between. CDR3: CASSQGVAEDTQYF. Here the CDR3 DNA reads TGTGCCAGCAGCCAAGGCGTGGCCGAAGATACGCAGTATTTT.

The chain joins TRBV5-1 to TRBJ2-1, with D tentatively TRBD1 or TRBD2 (7 bases each). The CDR3 loop spans 14 amino acids. Germline loops: CDR1 SGHRS, CDR2 YFSETQ. V dropped 4 bases and J dropped 8 bases, with 16 bases sitting between them. Here the CDR3 DNA reads TGCGCCAGCAGCGTAACCAGGGGGGGAGATGAGCAGTTCTTC. This translates into CASSVTRGGDEQFF.

This chain links TRBV7-3 with TRBJ2-1, with 8 bases matching TRBD1. This CDR3 contains 15 residues. The V segment lost 5 bases and the J segment 1 base; nucleotides outside the gene matches: 4. Germline CDR1 SGHTA, CDR2 FQGTGA. In nucleotides, the CDR3 is TGTGCCAGCAGCCCCGGACAGGGTTCCTACAATGAGCAGTTCTTC. Translating gives CASSPGQGSYNEQFF.

J is TRBJ2-3 and V is TRBV2; 8 positions agree with TRBD2. The CDR3 contains 15 residues. Per germline, CDR1 SNHLY and CDR2 FYNNEI. The ends lost 9 bases at V and 0 bases at J; junction bases unmatched: 8. CDR3 bases: TGTGCCAGGAGAAGACTAGCGAGTAGCACAGATACGCAGTATTTT. As protein: CARRRLASSTDTQYF.

J is TRBJ2-1 and V is TRBV6-5, with 9 bases fitting TRBD2. The CDR3 totals 17 residues. CDR1 is MNHEY and CDR2 is SVGAGI in the germline V gene. J gave up 8 bases and V 6 bases, and 17 bases lay outside the gene matches. The CDR3 reads CASSPWGAGGPTDEQFF. CDR3 bases: TGTGCCAGCAGCCCCTGGGGAGCGGGAGGTCCTACGGATGAGCAGTTCTTC.

A few counts support this clonotype. The chain combines TRBV5-1 with TRBJ2-1; D remains unclear. Trimming shortened V by 0 bases and J by 7 bases, and 2 bases separated the two germline ends. CDR3 length equals 11 residues. The germline gives CDR1 SGHRS, CDR2 YFSETQ. As DNA, the CDR3 is TGCGCCAGCAGCTTGGCTAATGAGCAGTTCTTC. Its protein product is CASSLANEQFF. The whole variable domain, filled in from reference TRBV5-1 and TRBJ2-1, reads KAGVTQTPRYLIKTRGQQVTLSCSPISGHRSVSWYQQTPGQGLQFLFEYFSETQRNKGNFPGRFSGRQFSNSRSEMNVSTLELGDSALYLCASSLANEQFFGPGTRLTVL.

The genes are TRBV4-1 and TRBJ2-1; possibly TRBD1 for D (6 bases). Germline assignment: CDR1 MGHRA and CDR2 YSYEKL. This CDR3 has 15 residues. V shed 4 bases and J shed 1 base, with 11 bases lying between them. In DNA form, the CDR3 reads TGCGCCAGCAGCCTACTCGGGACATCCTACAATGAGCAGTTCTTC. It encodes CASSLLGTSYNEQFF.

This clonotype was seen repeatedly, ten times or more. This chain links TRBV27 with TRBJ1-1; TRBD1 is a possible D gene (5 bases). CDR3 length: 11 amino acids. Trimming stripped 4 bases from V and 6 bases from J, with 6 bases between. From germline, CDR1 is MNHEY and CDR2 SMNVEV (reference sequence). CDR3 sequence (DNA): TGTGCCAGCAGTTCGGGGCCTGAAGCTTTCTTT. Translating it yields CASSSGPEAFF.

A few counts support this clonotype. The rearrangement links TRBV5-6 to TRBJ1-2; 7 nucleotides agree with TRBD1. Germline assignment: CDR1 SGHDT and CDR2 YYEEEE. The CDR3 extends over 13 amino acids. Trimming at V came to 1 base and at J to 6 bases, leaving 3 bases not matched to a gene. CDR3 region: CASSLRGGHGYTF. The DNA for the CDR3 is TGTGCCAGCAGCTTGAGAGGGGGCCATGGCTACACCTTC. The full variable domain, completed using reference TRBV5-6 and TRBJ1-2, is DAGVTQSPTHLIKTRGQQVTLRCSPKSGHDTVSWYQQALGQGPQFIFQYYEEEERQRGNFPDRFSGHQFPNYSSELNVNALLLGDSALYLCASSLRGGHGYTFGSGTRLTVV.

This clonotype was picked up many times. The chain couples TRBV7-2 to TRBJ1-6; D uncertain. This CDR3 is 15 amino acids long. Germline assignment: CDR1 SGHTA and CDR2 FQGNSA. Trimming stripped 4 bases from V and 7 bases from J, with 14 bases between. CDR3 sequence: CASSSTGSSNSPLHF. The DNA of the CDR3 is TGTGCCAGCAGCTCCACGGGTAGTTCAAATTCACCCCTCCACTTT.

This clonotype has more than one count but fewer than ten. The gene calls are TRBV29-1 and TRBJ1-1; D is undetermined. The V gene lost 5 bases and the J gene lost 1 base, with 8 bases spanning the gap. CDR1 is SQVTM and CDR2 is ANQGSEA in the germline V gene. The CDR3 has 12 residues. CDR3 amino acids: CSVPTENTEAFF. CDR3 sequence (DNA): TGCAGCGTTCCGACCGAGAACACTGAAGCTTTCTTT.

Only a few counts were recorded for this clonotype. The chain combines TRBV5-1 with TRBJ2-6; D is undetermined. The CDR3 spans 16 residues. V was clipped by 4 bases and J by 2 bases, with 13 bases between them. The germline CDR1 and CDR2 sequences are SGHRS and YFSETQ. CDR3 loop: CASSERRGTGANVLTF. In DNA, the CDR3 is TGCGCCAGCAGCGAACGGCGCGGTACTGGGGCCAACGTCCTGACTTTC.

The chain links TRBV24-1 to TRBJ2-5; D could derive from TRBD1 or TRBD2 (5 bases each). The V end lost 8 bases, the J end lost 6 bases, and 9 bases lay between the germline ends. The CDR3 has 11 residues. CDR1 and CDR2 from the germline V gene are KGHDR and SFDVKD. The CDR3 is CATTGPKTQYF. As DNA, the CDR3 is TGTGCCACCACGGGACCAAAGACCCAGTACTTC.

The sample holds a few counts of this clonotype. The rearrangement uses TRBV20-1 and TRBJ2-2, with TRBD2 matching 10 bases. V was clipped by 1 base and J by 1 base; unmatched bases: 3. CDR1 is DFQATT, CDR2 SNEGSKA, per germline (reference sequence). The CDR3 contains 16 residues. Here the CDR3 DNA reads TGCAGTGCTAGAGTCCGACTAGCGGGGAACACCGGGGAGCTGTTTTTT. Protein sequence: CSARVRLAGNTGELFF.

The rearrangement uses TRBV3-1 and TRBJ2-7; D uncertain. CDR1 is LGHDT and CDR2 is YNNKEL in the germline V gene (reference sequence). V was pared by 0 bases and J by 2 bases, with 8 bases between. This CDR3 has 14 amino acids. The chain's CDR3 is CASSQDWQAYEQYF. The CDR3 nucleotides are TGTGCCAGCAGCCAAGATTGGCAGGCCTACGAGCAGTACTTC.